This T cell receptor (beta chain) comes out of a study of T cells in Graves' hyperthyroidism and ophthalmopathy. As for the study in general: Peripheral blood collection took place at initial diagnosis, before any treatment.

This clonotype occurred a few times. Germline values: CDR1 SQVTM, CDR2 ANQGSEA. With 4 bases clipped from V and 4 bases from J, the junction kept 5 bases outside the gene matches. The CDR3 contains 13 residues. Amplification targeted TCR beta CDR3 regions from RNA transcripts. Researchers ran a first-round RT-PCR on the TCR CDR3 using the HTBI primer set. One entry per CDR3 protein results from TCRdb running MiXCR on the multiplex PCR reads. The sample yields around 290,000 distinct CDR3 sequences, about 17% seen once. Researchers barred patients who had uncontrolled infection, other autoimmune disease, pregnancy or lactation. Diagnostic assessment was based on clinical symptoms, serum thyroxine and TRAb, thyroid ultrasound and orbital computed tomography.

This clonotype was sampled from a woman aged 55-69 years with Graves' ophthalmopathy. Sequencing input: blood. The chain has TRBV29-1 and TRBJ1-2; 8 nucleotides line up with TRBD1. The CDR3 sequence is CSVAGGRGYGYTF. CDR3 coding DNA: TGCAGCGTTGCAGGGGGCAGAGGCTATGGCTACACCTTC.